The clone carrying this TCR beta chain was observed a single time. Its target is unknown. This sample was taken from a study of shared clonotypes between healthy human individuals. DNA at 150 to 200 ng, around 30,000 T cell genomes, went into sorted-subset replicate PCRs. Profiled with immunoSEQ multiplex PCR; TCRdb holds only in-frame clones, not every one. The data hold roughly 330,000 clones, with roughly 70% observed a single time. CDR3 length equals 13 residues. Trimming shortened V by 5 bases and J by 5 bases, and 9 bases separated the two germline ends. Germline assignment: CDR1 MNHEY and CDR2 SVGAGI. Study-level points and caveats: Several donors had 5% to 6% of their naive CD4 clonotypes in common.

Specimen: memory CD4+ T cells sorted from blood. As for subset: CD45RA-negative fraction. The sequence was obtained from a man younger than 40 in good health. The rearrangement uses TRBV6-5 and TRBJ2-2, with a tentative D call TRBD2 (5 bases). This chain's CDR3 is CASSTTGTGELFF. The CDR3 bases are TGTGCCAGCAGTACCACGGGAACCGGGGAGCTGTTTTTT.